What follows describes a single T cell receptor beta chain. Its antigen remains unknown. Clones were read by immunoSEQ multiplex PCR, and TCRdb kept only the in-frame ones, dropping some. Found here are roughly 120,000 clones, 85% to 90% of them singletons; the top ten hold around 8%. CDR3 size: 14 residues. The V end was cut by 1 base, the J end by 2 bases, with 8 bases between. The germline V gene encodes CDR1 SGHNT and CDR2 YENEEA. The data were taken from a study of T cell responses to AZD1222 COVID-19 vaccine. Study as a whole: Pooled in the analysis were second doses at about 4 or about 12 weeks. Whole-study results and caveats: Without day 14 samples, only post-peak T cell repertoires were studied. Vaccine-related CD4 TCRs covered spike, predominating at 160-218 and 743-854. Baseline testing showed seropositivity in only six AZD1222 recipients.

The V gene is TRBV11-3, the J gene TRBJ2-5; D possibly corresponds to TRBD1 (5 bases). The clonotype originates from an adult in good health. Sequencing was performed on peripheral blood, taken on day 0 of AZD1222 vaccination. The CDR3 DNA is TGTGCCAGCAGCTTAGGGGCAGGGCAAGAGACCCAGTACTTC. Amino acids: CASSLGAGQETQYF.